This T cell receptor (beta chain) emerged from a study of regulatory T cells in long-lasting Graves disease. Study summary: Newly diagnosed Graves' patients had taken antithyroid drugs under 3 months.

This clonotype was found many times. Assembly of TCR beta libraries relied on iRepertoire HTBI primers together with Arm-PCR of CDR3 regions. TCRdb redid the calling of the multiplex PCR reads with MiXCR, one entry per CDR3 protein. This sample yields approximately 400,000 distinct CDR3 sequences, of which 15% are seen a single time; over 15% belongs to the top ten. V gave up 9 bases and J gave up 6 bases, with 16 bases separating them. Germline CDR1 reads KGHDR; CDR2 reads SFDVKD. This CDR3 region has 13 residues. This sample's time point: newly diagnosed GD, antithyroid drugs for less than 3 months. PBMC-extracted RNA yielded the TCR library. Patients with Graves' disease were diagnosed by American Thyroid Association guidelines. This sample also appeared in a second study, on T cells in Graves' hyperthyroidism and ophthalmopathy.

The sample in question was peripheral blood mononuclear cells (PBMCs), obtained at new diagnosis, from a patient treated with antithyroid drugs. This TCR came from a woman aged 25 to 39 with Graves disease. The V gene is TRBV24-1, the J gene TRBJ1-1; no clear D. CDR3 nucleotide sequence: TGTGCCACCTCTACGTGGGGAGGTTCTGAAGCTTTCTTT. Its protein is CATSTWGGSEAFF.